This TCR beta chain was captured by sequencing in a study of T cell responses to AZD1222 COVID-19 vaccine (dated by TCRdb to the early 2020s). Regarding the study in general: AZD1222 recipients given second doses at about 4 weeks or at about 12 weeks were pooled, since spike-specific TCR depth and breadth were not found to differ between the two schedules. TCR sequencing covered 233 trial participants: approximately 200 given two doses of AZD1222 and some 25 given two doses of MenACWY control vaccine. Trial participants were enrolled by age into 18-55, 56-69 and 70-plus year subgroups, with around 150, 28 and 57 TCR-sequenced participants respectively. Beyond this particular receptor, the publication reports: Vaccine-associated CD4 TCRs spanned the whole spike protein, with dominant responses in regions 160-218 and 743-854. The 56-69-year group was small, and its depth increase did not reach significance, likely because of low power. Most participants were white British and females outnumbered males, and the authors suggested that clonal diversity may have been underestimated. Epitopes outside the regions mutated in the B.1.351 and B.1.1.7 variants were reportedly recognized by nearly half of the unique spike-specific TCRs. After two AZD1222 doses, spike-specific TCR breadth and depth were significantly higher than at day 0 and than in MenACWY recipients. Conclusions about previously exposed vaccinees were limited because only six AZD1222 recipients were SARS-CoV-2 seropositive at baseline. Because no day 14 peak-response samples were available, repertoires were characterized only after the peak T cell response.

The sample's time point label, decoded: baseline before first vaccination. The vaccinee samples were drawn from two UK trials, COV001 and COV002, one of which was a single-blind randomized controlled phase 2/3 trial testing AZD1222 (ChAdOx1 nCoV-19) in healthy adults. Trial participant PBMC samples were collected at day 0 and day 28 after the second dose for TCRbeta chain sequencing. Comments on this clone: Its antigen target is currently unknown. No base-level quality is on record; no much larger clone is a single base apart.

The CDR3 regions of human TCRbeta chains were analyzed by immunosequencing. The paper's data handling went like this. TCRs in the repertoires were matched against a reference library of SARS-CoV-2-specific TCRs that had been generated with the MIRA antigen-specificity platform. Breadth meant the fraction of unique TCRs that were SARS-CoV-2-associated, whereas depth meant the fraction of total T cells that were SARS-CoV-2-associated. Using the MIRA data, every spike-specific TCR was mapped to the spike region that the TCR reacted to and assigned to either a CD4 or a CD8 class. Log10-transformed breadth and depth values were compared by one-way ANOVA with Sidak's multiple comparisons tests. TCRdb limited this immuneACCESS table to in-frame rearrangements with V and J called. A share of clones is missing; checked studies link under half to unresolved V genes, and the rest is unexplained. V, J and clone size are those of that table, while D and trimming were read from the DNA. The table for this sample lists some 140,000 clones; more than 85% of them were counted only once. The top ten constitute about 3.2% of the sample.

The CDR3 numbers 13 residues from cysteine through phenylalanine. This entry keeps only the CDR3 DNA: 39 bases, framed from base 1. From the germline V gene, CDR1 is MNHEY and CDR2 is SVGAGI. V lost 6 bases and J lost 4 bases; the stretch between them is 12 bases long. The sequence links TRBV6-5 to TRBJ1-2, with an unclear D gene assignment. Sequencing was performed on peripheral blood, taken on day 0 of AZD1222 vaccination. The receptor was isolated from an adult in good health. The CDR3 region: CASSPPGFYGYTF. The nucleotide sequence is TGTGCCAGCAGCCCGCCCGGGTTCTATGGCTACACCTTC.